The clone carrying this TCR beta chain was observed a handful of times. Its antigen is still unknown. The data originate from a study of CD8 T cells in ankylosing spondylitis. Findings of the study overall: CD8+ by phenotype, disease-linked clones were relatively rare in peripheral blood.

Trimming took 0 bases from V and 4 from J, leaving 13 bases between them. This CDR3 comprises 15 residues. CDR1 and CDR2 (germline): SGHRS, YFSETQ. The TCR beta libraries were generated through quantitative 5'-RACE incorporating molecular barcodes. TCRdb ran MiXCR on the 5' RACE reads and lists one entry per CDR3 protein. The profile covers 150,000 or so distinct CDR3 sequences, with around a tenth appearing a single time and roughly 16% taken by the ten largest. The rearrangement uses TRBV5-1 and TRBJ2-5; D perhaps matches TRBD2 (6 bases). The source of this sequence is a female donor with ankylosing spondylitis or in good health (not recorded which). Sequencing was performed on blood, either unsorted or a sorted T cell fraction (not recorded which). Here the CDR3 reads CASSLVGGRRETQYF. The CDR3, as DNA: TGCGCCAGCAGCTTGGTGGGGGGTAGGAGAGAGACCCAGTACTTC.